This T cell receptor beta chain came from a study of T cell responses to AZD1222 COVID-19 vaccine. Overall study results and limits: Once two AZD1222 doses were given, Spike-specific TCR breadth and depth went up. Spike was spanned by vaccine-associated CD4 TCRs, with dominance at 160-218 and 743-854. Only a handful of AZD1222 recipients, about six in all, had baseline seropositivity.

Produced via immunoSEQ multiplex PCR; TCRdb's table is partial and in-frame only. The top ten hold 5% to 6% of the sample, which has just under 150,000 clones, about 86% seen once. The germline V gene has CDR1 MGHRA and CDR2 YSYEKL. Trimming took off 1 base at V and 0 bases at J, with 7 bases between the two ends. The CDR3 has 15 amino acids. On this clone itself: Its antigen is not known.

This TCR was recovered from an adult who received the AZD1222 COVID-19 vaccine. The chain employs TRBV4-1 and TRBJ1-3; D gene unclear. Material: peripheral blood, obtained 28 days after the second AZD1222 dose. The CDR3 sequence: CASSQGTLSGNTIYF. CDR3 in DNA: TGCGCCAGCAGCCAAGGGACCCTCTCTGGAAACACCATATATTTT.